This TCR beta chain derives from a study of blood T cell repertoires in COVID-19. Study-wide context: COVID-19 samples collected from the United States, Italy and Spain covered acute and convalescent phases.

Germline CDR1 is MNHEY and CDR2 is SVGEGT. The CDR3 loop spans 16 amino acids. The V segment lost 2 bases and the J segment 5 bases; nucleotides outside the gene matches: 10. Assay used: immunoSEQ multiplex PCR; TCRdb lists only in-frame clones, some missing. The sample holds 250,000 or so clones, roughly nine tenths seen once. The sequenced sample was peripheral blood. V usage is TRBV6-2 or TRBV6-3 and J usage is TRBJ2-7; 9 nucleotides align to TRBD2. This TCR was recovered from a middle-aged woman who had recovered from COVID-19. The CDR3 protein is CASSYAVAGVSNEQYV. The CDR3 bases are TGTGCCAGCAGTTACGCGGTAGCGGGAGTGTCAAACGAGCAGTACGTC.